Listed below are T cell receptor beta chains from one sample, sequenced in a study of blood T cell repertoires in COVID-19. Sequencing used immunoSEQ multiplex PCR; TCRdb keeps in-frame clones, though not all of them. Of roughly 300,000 clones in the sample, around 85% were seen once. Material: peripheral blood. The receptors shown here come from a woman in her twenties or thirties with COVID-19, enrolled during active disease. The CDR3 runs from the conserved cysteine through the conserved F or W. D genes are given only for firm matches. Size is omitted from some rows. Given values are once, few, many or a class for expanded clones.

j_gene: TRBJ1-5; v_gene: TRBV19; d_gene: .; abundance: few; CDR3aa: CAGGRGDSNQPQHF; CDR3nt: TGTGCCGGGGGCAGGGGTGACTCCAATCAGCCCCAGCATTTT
j_gene: TRBJ1-3; v_gene: TRBV5-6; d_gene: TRBD1; abundance: .; CDR3aa: CASSLGGTDSSGNTIYF; CDR3nt: TGTGCCAGCAGCTTGGGAGGGACAGACTCCTCTGGAAACACCATATATTTT
j_gene: TRBJ2-7; v_gene: TRBV6-5; d_gene: .; abundance: .; CDR3aa: CASSLGNYYEQYF; CDR3nt: TGTGCCAGCAGCCTCGGGAATTACTACGAGCAGTACTTC
j_gene: TRBJ1-1; v_gene: TRBV6-5; d_gene: .; abundance: .; CDR3aa: CASRKGQGRTEAFF; CDR3nt: TGTGCCAGCAGGAAGGGGCAGGGGCGCACTGAAGCTTTCTTT
j_gene: TRBJ2-5; v_gene: TRBV10-1; d_gene: .; abundance: .; CDR3aa: CASSANTGPGETQYF; CDR3nt: TGCGCCAGCAGTGCCAATACCGGGCCGGGGGAGACCCAGTACTTC
j_gene: TRBJ2-3; v_gene: TRBV25-1; d_gene: .; abundance: .; CDR3aa: CASSVTGTDTQYF; CDR3nt: TGTGCCAGCAGTGTCACAGGGACAGATACGCAGTATTTT
j_gene: TRBJ2-3; v_gene: TRBV15; d_gene: .; abundance: .; CDR3aa: CATSGPYRVSNTDTQYF; CDR3nt: TGTGCCACCAGCGGACCTTACAGGGTTTCGAACACAGATACGCAGTATTTT
j_gene: TRBJ2-7; v_gene: TRBV6-2/TRBV6-3; d_gene: TRBD1; abundance: .; CDR3aa: CASSWDRAYEQYF; CDR3nt: TGTGCCAGCAGTTGGGACAGGGCCTACGAGCAGTACTTC
j_gene: TRBJ1-2; v_gene: TRBV19; d_gene: TRBD1; abundance: .; CDR3aa: CASSYRTGVYGYTF; CDR3nt: TGTGCCAGTAGTTACCGGACAGGGGTCTATGGCTACACCTTC
j_gene: TRBJ1-3; v_gene: TRBV5-6; d_gene: .; abundance: .; CDR3aa: CASSLGATVGNTIYF; CDR3nt: TGTGCCAGCAGCTTGGGGGCTACCGTTGGAAACACCATATATTTT
j_gene: TRBJ2-7; v_gene: TRBV5-4; d_gene: TRBD2; abundance: .; CDR3aa: CASSLIAGGSLDYEQYF; CDR3nt: TGTGCCAGCAGCTTGATCGCGGGGGGGTCCCTAGATTACGAGCAGTACTTC
j_gene: TRBJ2-7; v_gene: TRBV5-8; d_gene: TRBD1; abundance: .; CDR3aa: CASSGDRPPSYEQYF; CDR3nt: TGTGCCAGCAGCGGGGACAGGCCCCCTAGCTACGAGCAGTACTTC
j_gene: TRBJ1-1; v_gene: TRBV27; d_gene: .; abundance: few; CDR3aa: CASSAEYRREAFF; CDR3nt: TGTGCCAGCAGCGCGGAATACCGGCGAGAAGCTTTCTTT
j_gene: TRBJ2-3; v_gene: TRBV2; d_gene: TRBD2; abundance: once; CDR3aa: CASSASGGGTDTQYF; CDR3nt: TGTGCCAGCAGTGCTAGCGGGGGAGGCACAGATACGCAGTATTTT
j_gene: TRBJ2-3; v_gene: TRBV27; d_gene: TRBD2; abundance: .; CDR3aa: CASSSAGPGLGYTDTQYF; CDR3nt: TGTGCCAGCAGTTCGGCCGGCCCGGGACTAGGCTACACAGATACGCAGTATTTT
j_gene: TRBJ2-1; v_gene: TRBV7-9; d_gene: .; abundance: .; CDR3aa: CASSFGGTEQFF; CDR3nt: TGTGCCAGCAGCTTTGGAGGCACTGAGCAGTTCTTC
j_gene: TRBJ1-2; v_gene: TRBV2; d_gene: .; abundance: .; CDR3aa: CASSEGRGNGYTF; CDR3nt: TGTGCCAGCAGTGAGGGAAGGGGTAATGGCTACACCTTC
j_gene: TRBJ1-1; v_gene: TRBV4-1; d_gene: .; abundance: .; CDR3aa: CASSHGSNTEAFF; CDR3nt: TGCGCCAGCAGCCACGGGTCAAACACTGAAGCTTTCTTT
j_gene: TRBJ1-1; v_gene: TRBV7-9; d_gene: TRBD1; abundance: .; CDR3aa: CATTLTGVLEAFF; CDR3nt: TGTGCCACCACATTAACAGGGGTTCTTGAAGCTTTCTTT
j_gene: TRBJ1-2; v_gene: TRBV4-1; d_gene: .; abundance: .; CDR3aa: CASSQWSGEDYGYTF; CDR3nt: TGCGCCAGCAGCCAATGGTCGGGTGAGGACTATGGCTACACCTTC
j_gene: TRBJ2-1; v_gene: TRBV7-9; d_gene: .; abundance: .; CDR3aa: CASSQISGGGASYNEQFF; CDR3nt: TGTGCCAGCAGTCAAATAAGTGGAGGAGGGGCTTCCTACAATGAGCAGTTCTTC
j_gene: TRBJ1-1; v_gene: TRBV2; d_gene: .; abundance: .; CDR3aa: CVFERPNTEAFF; CDR3nt: TGTGTGTTTGAGCGACCGAACACTGAAGCTTTCTTT
j_gene: TRBJ2-2; v_gene: TRBV6-1; d_gene: TRBD1; abundance: .; CDR3aa: CASSRQGADTGELFF; CDR3nt: TGTGCCAGCAGCCGACAGGGGGCGGACACCGGGGAGCTGTTTTTT
j_gene: TRBJ1-5; v_gene: TRBV7-2; d_gene: TRBD1; abundance: once; CDR3aa: CASSLAWAGGQPQHF; CDR3nt: TGTGCCAGCAGCTTAGCGTGGGCAGGGGGCCAGCCCCAGCATTTT
j_gene: TRBJ2-4; v_gene: TRBV6-5; d_gene: .; abundance: .; CDR3aa: CASSLSLGDIQYF; CDR3nt: TGTGCCAGCAGTCTATCACTAGGAGACATTCAGTACTTC
j_gene: TRBJ2-1; v_gene: TRBV14; d_gene: .; abundance: .; CDR3aa: CASSQVFRGPYNEQFF; CDR3nt: TGTGCCAGCAGCCAAGTCTTCAGGGGCCCCTACAATGAGCAGTTCTTC
j_gene: TRBJ1-5; v_gene: TRBV19; d_gene: .; abundance: .; CDR3aa: CASSIALEFGERGNQPQHF; CDR3nt: TGTGCCAGTAGTATAGCCCTAGAATTCGGGGAGCGGGGCAATCAGCCCCAGCATTTT
j_gene: TRBJ2-7; v_gene: TRBV6-6; d_gene: TRBD1; abundance: .; CDR3aa: CASSARDSTGEQYF; CDR3nt: TGTGCCAGCAGTGCCCGGGACAGCACTGGCGAGCAGTACTTC
j_gene: TRBJ1-2; v_gene: TRBV28; d_gene: .; abundance: .; CDR3aa: CASRKPPPLTIYGYTF; CDR3nt: TGTGCCAGCAGAAAACCCCCGCCCCTAACTATCTATGGCTACACCTTC
j_gene: TRBJ2-3; v_gene: TRBV21-1; d_gene: .; abundance: .; CDR3aa: CASSKNKRNGGSDTDTQYF; CDR3nt: TGTGCCAGCAGCAAAAACAAAAGAAACGGGGGTTCGGACACAGATACGCAGTATTTT